The clone carrying this TCR beta chain was seen more than once but under ten times. Germline is not matched at one junction end, which may reflect a read error. The record originates from a study of CD8+CD57+ T cells in acquired aplastic anemia. According to the study, genomic DNA was the template for TCR beta VDJ and CDR3 profiling. TCRdb re-derived calls from the reads in MiXCR, one entry per CDR3 protein. In the table there are over 150,000 distinct CDR3 sequences, 71% of which are singletons. Patients who underwent sequencing had shown CD8+CD57+ cell expansion by flow cytometry. Blood came from patients not yet given any therapy. The germline V gene has CDR1 LNHNV and CDR2 YYDKDF (reference sequence). The CDR3 is 13 residues long.

The chain employs TRBV15 and TRBJ1-2; TRBD1 matches at 9 bases. This clonotype was sampled from a human donor with aplastic anemia. Sequenced input: sorted CD4+, CD8+, or CD8+CD57+ T cells (not recorded which) from PBMCs. The CDR3 protein is CVTSRDRVYGYTF. In nucleotides, the CDR3 is TGTGTCACCAGCCGGGACAGGGTTTATGGCTACACCTTC.